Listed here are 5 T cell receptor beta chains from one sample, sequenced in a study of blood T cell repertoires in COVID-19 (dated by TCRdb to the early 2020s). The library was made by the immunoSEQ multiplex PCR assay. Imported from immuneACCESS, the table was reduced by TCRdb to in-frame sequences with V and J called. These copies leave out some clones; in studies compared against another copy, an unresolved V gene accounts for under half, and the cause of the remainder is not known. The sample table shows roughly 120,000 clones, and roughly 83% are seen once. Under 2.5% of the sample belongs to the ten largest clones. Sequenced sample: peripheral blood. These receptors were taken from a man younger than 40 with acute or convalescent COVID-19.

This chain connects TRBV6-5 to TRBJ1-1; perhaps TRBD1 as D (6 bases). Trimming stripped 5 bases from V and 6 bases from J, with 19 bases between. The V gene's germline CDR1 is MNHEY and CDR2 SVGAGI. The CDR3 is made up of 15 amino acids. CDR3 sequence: CASSKNIIQGPEAFF. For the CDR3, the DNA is TGTGCCAGCAGTAAAAATATCATACAGGGTCCTGAAGCTTTCTTT.

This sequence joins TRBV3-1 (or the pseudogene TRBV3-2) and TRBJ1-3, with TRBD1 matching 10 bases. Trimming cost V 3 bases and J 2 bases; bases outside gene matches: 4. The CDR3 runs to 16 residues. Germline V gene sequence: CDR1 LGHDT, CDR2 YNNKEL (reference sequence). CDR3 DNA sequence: TGTGCCAGCAGCCAGGCCGGGACAGGGGCTGGAAACACCATATATTTT. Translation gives CASSQAGTGAGNTIYF.

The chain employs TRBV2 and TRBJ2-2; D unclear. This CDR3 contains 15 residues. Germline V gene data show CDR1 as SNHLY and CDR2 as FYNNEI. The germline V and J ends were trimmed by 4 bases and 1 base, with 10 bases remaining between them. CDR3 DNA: TGTGCCAGCAGTGTTGTGCAGATGAACACCGGGGAGCTGTTTTTT. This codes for CASSVVQMNTGELFF.

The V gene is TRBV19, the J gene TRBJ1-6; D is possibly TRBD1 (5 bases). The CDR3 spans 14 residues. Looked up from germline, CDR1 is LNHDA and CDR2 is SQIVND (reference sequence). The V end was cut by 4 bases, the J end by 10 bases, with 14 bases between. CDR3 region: CASSTGSETSPLHF. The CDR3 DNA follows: TGTGCCAGTAGTACAGGGTCCGAGACCTCACCCCTCCACTTT.

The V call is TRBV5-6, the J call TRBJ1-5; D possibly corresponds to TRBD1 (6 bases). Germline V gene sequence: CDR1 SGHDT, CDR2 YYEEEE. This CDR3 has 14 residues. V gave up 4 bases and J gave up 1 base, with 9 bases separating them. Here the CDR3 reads CASSPGQSNQPQHF. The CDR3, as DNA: TGTGCCAGCAGCCCCGGACAGAGCAATCAGCCCCAGCATTTT.